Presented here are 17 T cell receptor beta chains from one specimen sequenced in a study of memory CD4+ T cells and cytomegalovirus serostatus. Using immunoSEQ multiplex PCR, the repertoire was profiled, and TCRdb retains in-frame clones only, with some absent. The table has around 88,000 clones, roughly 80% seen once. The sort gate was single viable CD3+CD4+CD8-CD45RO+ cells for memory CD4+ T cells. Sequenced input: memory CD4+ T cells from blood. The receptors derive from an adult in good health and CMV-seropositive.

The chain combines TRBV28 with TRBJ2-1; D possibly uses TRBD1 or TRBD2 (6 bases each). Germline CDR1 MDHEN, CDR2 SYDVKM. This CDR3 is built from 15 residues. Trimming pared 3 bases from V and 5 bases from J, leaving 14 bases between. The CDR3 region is CASSFMGAGNNEQFF. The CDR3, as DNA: TGTGCCAGCAGTTTCATGGGGGCGGGGAACAATGAGCAGTTCTTC.

The CDR3 spells CASSGGGGRANTGELFF. The CDR3 nucleotides are TGTGCCAGCAGCGGAGGGGGGGGTAGGGCGAACACCGGGGAGCTGTTTTTT. The J gene is TRBJ2-2, the V gene TRBV9; D may be TRBD2 (7 bases). Trimming left V 3 bases short and J 0 bases short, with 15 bases between. Germline V gene sequence: CDR1 SGDLS, CDR2 YYNGEE. CDR3 size: 17 residues.

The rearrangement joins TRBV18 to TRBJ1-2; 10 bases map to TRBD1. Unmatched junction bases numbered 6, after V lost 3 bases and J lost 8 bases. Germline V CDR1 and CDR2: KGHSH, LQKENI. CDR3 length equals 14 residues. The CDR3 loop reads CASSPAGTGEGYTF. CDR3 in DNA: TGTGCCAGCTCACCGGCGGGGACAGGGGAAGGCTACACCTTC.

Here the CDR3 reads CASSPRQGEGLHEQFF. The CDR3 DNA sequence: TGTGCCAGCAGCCCGCGACAGGGAGAAGGTTTACATGAGCAGTTCTTC. The chain couples TRBV5-4 to TRBJ2-1; 7 bases are a match to TRBD1. The J segment lost 8 bases and the V segment lost 4 bases, leaving 15 bases of the junction unmatched. CDR3 size: 16 residues. Germline values: CDR1 SGHNT, CDR2 YYREEE (reference sequence).

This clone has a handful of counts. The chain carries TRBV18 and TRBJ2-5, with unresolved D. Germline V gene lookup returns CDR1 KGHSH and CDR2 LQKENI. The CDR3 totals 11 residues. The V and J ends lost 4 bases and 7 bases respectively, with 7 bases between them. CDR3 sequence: CASSRERTQYF. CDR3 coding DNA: TGTGCCAGCTCACGCGAACGGACCCAGTACTTC.

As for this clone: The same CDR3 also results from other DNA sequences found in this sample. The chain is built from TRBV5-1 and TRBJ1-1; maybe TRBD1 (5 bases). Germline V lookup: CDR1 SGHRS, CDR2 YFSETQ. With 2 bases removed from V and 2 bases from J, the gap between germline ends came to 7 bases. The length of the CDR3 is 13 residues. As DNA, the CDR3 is TGCGCCAGCAGCTTTACAGGAAACACTGAAGCTTTCTTT. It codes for CASSFTGNTEAFF.

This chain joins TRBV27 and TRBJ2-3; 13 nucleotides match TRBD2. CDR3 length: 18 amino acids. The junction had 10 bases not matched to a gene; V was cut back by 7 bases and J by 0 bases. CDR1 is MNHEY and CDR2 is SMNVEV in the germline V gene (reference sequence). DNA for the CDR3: TGTGCCAGCATCGGGGGACTAGCGGGGCCCTCTAGCACAGATACGCAGTATTTT. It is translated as CASIGGLAGPSSTDTQYF.

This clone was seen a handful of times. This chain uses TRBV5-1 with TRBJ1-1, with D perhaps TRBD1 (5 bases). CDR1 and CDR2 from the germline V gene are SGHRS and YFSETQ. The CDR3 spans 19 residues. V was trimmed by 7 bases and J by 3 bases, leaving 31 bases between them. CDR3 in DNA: TGCGCCAGCGCACGTCTATTTTCGTCCGGCCGAGAGACAGACACTGAAGCTTTCTTT. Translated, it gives CASARLFSSGRETDTEAFF. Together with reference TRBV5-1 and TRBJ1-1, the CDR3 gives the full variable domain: KAGVTQTPRYLIKTRGQQVTLSCSPISGHRSVSWYQQTPGQGLQFLFEYFSETQRNKGNFPGRFSGRQFSNSRSEMNVSTLELGDSALYLCASARLFSSGRETDTEAFFGQGTRLTVV.

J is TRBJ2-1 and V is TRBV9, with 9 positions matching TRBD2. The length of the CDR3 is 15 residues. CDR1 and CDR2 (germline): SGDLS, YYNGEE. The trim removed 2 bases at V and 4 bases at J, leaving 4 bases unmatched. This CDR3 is CASSVRLAEYNEQFF. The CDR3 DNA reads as TGTGCCAGCAGCGTCCGACTAGCGGAGTACAATGAGCAGTTCTTC.

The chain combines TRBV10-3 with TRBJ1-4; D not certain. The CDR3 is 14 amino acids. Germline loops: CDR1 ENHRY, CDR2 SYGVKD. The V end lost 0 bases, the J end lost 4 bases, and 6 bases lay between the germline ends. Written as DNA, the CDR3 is TGTGCCATCAGTGAGTCGACTAGTAATGAAAAACTGTTTTTT. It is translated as CAISESTSNEKLFF.

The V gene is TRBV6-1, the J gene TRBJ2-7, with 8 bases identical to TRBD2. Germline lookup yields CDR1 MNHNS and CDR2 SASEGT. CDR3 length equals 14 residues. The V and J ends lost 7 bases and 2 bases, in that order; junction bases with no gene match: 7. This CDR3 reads CASKSGRETYEQYF. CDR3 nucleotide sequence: TGTGCCAGCAAGAGCGGGAGAGAAACCTACGAGCAGTACTTC.

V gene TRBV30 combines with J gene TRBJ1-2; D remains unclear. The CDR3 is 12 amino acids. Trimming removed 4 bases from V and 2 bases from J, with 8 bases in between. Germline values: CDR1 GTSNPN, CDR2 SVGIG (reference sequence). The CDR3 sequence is CAWKRRNYGYTF. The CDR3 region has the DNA TGTGCCTGGAAAAGGAGGAACTATGGCTACACCTTC.

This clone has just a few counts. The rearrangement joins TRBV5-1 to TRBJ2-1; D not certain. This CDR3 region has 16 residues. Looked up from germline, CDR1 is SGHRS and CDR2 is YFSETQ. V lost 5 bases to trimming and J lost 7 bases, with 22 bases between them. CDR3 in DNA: TGCGCCAGCAGTTCCGGTGCAGGCCTAGTGACTAATGAGCAGTTCTTC. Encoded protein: CASSSGAGLVTNEQFF. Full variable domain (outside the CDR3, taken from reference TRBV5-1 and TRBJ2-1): KAGVTQTPRYLIKTRGQQVTLSCSPISGHRSVSWYQQTPGQGLQFLFEYFSETQRNKGNFPGRFSGRQFSNSRSEMNVSTLELGDSALYLCASSSGAGLVTNEQFFGPGTRLTVL.

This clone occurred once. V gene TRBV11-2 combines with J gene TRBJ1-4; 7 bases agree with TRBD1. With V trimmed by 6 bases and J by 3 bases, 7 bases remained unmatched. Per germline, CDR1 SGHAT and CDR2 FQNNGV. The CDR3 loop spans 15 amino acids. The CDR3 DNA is TGTGCCAGCAGGAGAACAGGGGAGGCTAATGAAAAACTGTTTTTT. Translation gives CASRRTGEANEKLFF.

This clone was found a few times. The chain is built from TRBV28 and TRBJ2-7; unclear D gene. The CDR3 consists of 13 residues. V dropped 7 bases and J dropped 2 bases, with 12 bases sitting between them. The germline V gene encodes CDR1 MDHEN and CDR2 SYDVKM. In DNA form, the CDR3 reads TGTGCCAGCACCATGCACGGTACCTACGAGCAGTACTTC. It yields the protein CASTMHGTYEQYF.

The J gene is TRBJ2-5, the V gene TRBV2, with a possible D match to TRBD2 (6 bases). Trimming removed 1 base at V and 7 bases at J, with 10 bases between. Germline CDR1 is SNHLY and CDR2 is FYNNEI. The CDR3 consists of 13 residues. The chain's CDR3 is CASSEDYSGTQYF. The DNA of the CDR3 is TGTGCCAGCAGTGAAGACTATAGCGGGACCCAGTACTTC. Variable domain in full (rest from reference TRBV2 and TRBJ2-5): EPEVTQTPSHQVTQMGQEVILRCVPISNHLYFYWYRQILGQKVEFLVSFYNNEISEKSEIFDDQFSVERPDGSNFTLKIRSTKLEDSAMYFCASSEDYSGTQYFGPGTRLLVL.

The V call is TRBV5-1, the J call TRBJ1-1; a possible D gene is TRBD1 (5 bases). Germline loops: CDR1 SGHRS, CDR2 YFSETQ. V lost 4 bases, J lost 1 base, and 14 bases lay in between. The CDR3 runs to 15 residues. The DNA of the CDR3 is TGCGCCAGCAGCCTCCAGGGTTTGACGAACACTGAAGCTTTCTTT. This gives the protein CASSLQGLTNTEAFF.